This TCR beta chain emerged from a study of OX40 agonist ivuxolimab in advanced cancers. Study-level background: Ivuxolimab, an antibody acting as an agonist of OX40 (CD134), was used to treat patients. Partial responses were observed in three patients, of whom one had hepatocellular carcinoma and two had cutaneous melanoma.

Using immunoSEQ multiplex PCR, the repertoire was profiled, and TCRdb retains in-frame clones only, with some absent. The repertoire holds roughly 42,000 clones, with approximately 90% as singletons. Notes on the study in general: Averaged across samples, CD8+ T cells carried more expanded clones than CD4+ did.

With respect to this clone: Its antigen remains unidentified.

Germline V gene sequence: CDR1 SGHNT, CDR2 YYREEE (reference sequence). CDR3 length equals 14 residues. V was shortened by 1 base and J by 3 bases, with 8 bases between the two germline ends. This chain uses TRBV5-4 with TRBJ1-5; D not resolved. This sequence was found in an adult with an advanced solid tumor such as melanoma, head and neck, liver or kidney cancer. The sample here was CD4+ or CD8+ T cells sorted from blood, taken in a trial of the OX40 agonist ivuxolimab. DNA of the CDR3: TGTGCCAGCAGCTTGTCTGGGCCCAATCAGCCCCAGCATTTT. It yields the protein CASSLSGPNQPQHF.